The 24 T cell receptor beta chains in this list originate from one sample, sequenced in a study of cytomegalovirus exposure and HLA in healthy donors. With 60 Vbeta and 13 Jbeta primers, the PCR was carried out. TCRdb's table, derived via immunoSEQ multiplex PCR, lists solely in-frame clones and lacks some. The repertoire holds 65,000 to 100,000 clones, roughly 80% seen once, with roughly 14% in the top ten. Material for sequencing was PBMCs. Every receptor here comes from a woman aged 40-49 years in good health and CMV-seropositive.

The chain uses TRBV29-1 and TRBJ1-1; weak D call: TRBD1 (5 bases). The V end was cut by 7 bases, the J end by 2 bases, with 11 bases between. Per the germline V gene, CDR1 is SQVTM and CDR2 is ANQGSEA. This CDR3 is 12 amino acids long. The CDR3 region is CSGERGNTEAFF. In nucleotides, the CDR3 is TGCAGCGGCGAAAGGGGAAACACTGAAGCTTTCTTT.

This rearrangement joins TRBV7-6 to TRBJ2-7; the match to TRBD1 covers 8 bases. Per the germline V gene, CDR1 is SGHVS and CDR2 is FNYEAQ. Losses at the gene ends were 3 bases for V and 0 bases for J; bases not matched to a gene: 1. The CDR3 extends over 14 amino acids. The CDR3 region is CASSFDRGSYEQYF. The CDR3 nucleotides read TGTGCCAGCAGCTTCGACAGGGGCTCCTACGAGCAGTACTTC. Variable domain in full (rest from reference TRBV7-6 and TRBJ2-7): GAGVSQSPRYKVTKRGQDVALRCDPISGHVSLYWYRQALGQGPEFLTYFNYEAQQDKSGLPNDRFSAERPEGSISTLTIQRTEQRDSAMYRCASSFDRGSYEQYFGPGTRLTVT.

This rearrangement joins TRBV14 to TRBJ1-1, with D hard to call. Germline V gene lookup returns CDR1 SGHDN and CDR2 FVKESK. The CDR3 consists of 13 residues. With 4 bases removed from V and 1 base from J, the gap between germline ends came to 7 bases. CDR3 region: CASSRGRNTEAFF. In DNA, the CDR3 is TGTGCCAGCAGCCGCGGAAGGAACACTGAAGCTTTCTTT.

The V call is TRBV19, the J call TRBJ2-7; tentatively, D is TRBD1 (6 bases). Trimming pared 5 bases from V and 3 bases from J, leaving 20 bases between. The CDR3 is 16 residues long. Germline CDR1 LNHDA, CDR2 SQIVND (reference sequence). The CDR3 here is CASSLSTGTNNYEQYF. The CDR3 region has the DNA TGTGCCAGTAGTCTGAGTACCGGGACAAATAACTACGAGCAGTACTTC.

This clone was recorded only once. The CDR3 sequence: CAWSAGGRLTEAFF. As DNA, the CDR3 is TGTGCCTGGAGTGCAGGGGGCCGCCTCACTGAAGCTTTCTTT. This chain joins TRBV30 and TRBJ1-1; TRBD1 aligns across 8 bases. Germline V gene sequence: CDR1 GTSNPN, CDR2 SVGIG (reference sequence). Trimming at V came to 1 base and at J to 4 bases, leaving 5 bases not matched to a gene. The CDR3 covers 14 residues.

The chain joins TRBV18 to TRBJ2-7; D perhaps matches TRBD1 (6 bases). The CDR3 contains 14 residues. CDR1 is KGHSH, CDR2 LQKENI, per germline. Trimming pared 6 bases from V and 3 bases from J, leaving 15 bases between. This chain's CDR3 is CASSHDRPGYEQYF. The CDR3 nucleotides read TGTGCCAGCTCCCACGACAGGCCAGGCTACGAGCAGTACTTC.

The J gene is TRBJ2-5, the V gene TRBV28, with TRBD2 identical over 8 bases. From germline, CDR1 is MDHEN and CDR2 SYDVKM. V shed 6 bases and J 3 bases; nucleotides not matched to a gene: 3. The CDR3 runs 13 residues. The DNA of the CDR3 is TGTGCCAGCAGCGGGGGGGGCGAAGAGACCCAGTACTTC. This encodes CASSGGGEETQYF.

The chain couples TRBV18 to TRBJ2-1, with D maybe TRBD1 (6 bases). The length of the CDR3 is 15 residues. Trimming cost V 2 bases and J 7 bases, with 15 bases left between them. Germline CDR1 KGHSH, CDR2 LQKENI. The CDR3 here is CASSPEQGELNEQFF. CDR3 DNA sequence: TGTGCCAGCTCACCAGAACAGGGAGAGCTGAATGAGCAGTTCTTC.

The CDR3 DNA reads as TGTGCCAGCAGCTTTGACATCTATGGCTACACCTTC. Translation gives CASSFDIYGYTF. The genes are TRBV7-8 and TRBJ1-2; D gene unclear. Trimming shortened V by 3 bases and J by 4 bases, and 6 bases separated the two germline ends. The CDR3 runs to 12 residues. Germline-derived CDR1 and CDR2 are SGHVS and FQNEAQ.

Of note for this clone: The germline gene is not matched at one end of the junction; a read error may be the cause. The chain joins TRBV19 to TRBJ2-5, with 13 bases identical to TRBD2. This CDR3 spans 18 amino acids. Germline V CDR1 and CDR2: LNHDA, SQIVND (reference sequence). The CDR3 is CASSIGLAGVSPQGTQYF. In DNA form, the CDR3 reads TGTGCCAGTAGTATCGGACTAGCGGGAGTCTCTCCCCAAGGGACCCAGTACTTC.

The gene calls are TRBV9 and TRBJ2-7; 7 bases match TRBD2. Germline V gives CDR1 SGDLS, CDR2 YYNGEE. V shed 3 bases and J 10 bases; nucleotides not matched to a gene: 7. The CDR3 has 12 residues. CDR3 coding DNA: TGTGCCAGCAGCGAACCCGGGGGGAAACAGTACTTC. Its protein product is CASSEPGGKQYF.

The chain uses TRBV5-1 and TRBJ2-7; 9 positions agree with TRBD2. The germline V gene encodes CDR1 SGHRS and CDR2 YFSETQ. This CDR3 has 14 amino acids. J gave up 4 bases and V 4 bases, and 6 bases lay outside the gene matches. In DNA, the CDR3 is TGCGCCAGCAGCCCGGGACTAGCCAGTTACGAGCAGTACTTC. This codes for CASSPGLASYEQYF.

This clone was detected only a few times. The V and J genes are TRBV7-9 and TRBJ1-1; D is unresolved. V lost 3 bases and J lost 5, with 13 bases in between. There are 14 residues in the CDR3. Germline assignment: CDR1 SEHNR and CDR2 FQNEAQ (reference sequence). CDR3 amino acids: CASSFYQRETEAFF. As DNA, the CDR3 is TGTGCCAGCAGCTTCTACCAGAGGGAAACTGAAGCTTTCTTT.

The chain combines TRBV5-6 with TRBJ2-5; D perhaps matches TRBD2 (6 bases). This CDR3 has 19 amino acids. Germline values: CDR1 SGHDT, CDR2 YYEEEE. V lost 6 bases, J lost 3 bases, and 30 bases lay in between. The CDR3 region has the DNA TGTGCCAGCACCCCGGGGGACCCCTGGGCGATTGGAGCAAAAGAGACCCAGTACTTC. It is translated as CASTPGDPWAIGAKETQYF.

The V call is TRBV7-2, the J call TRBJ2-2; 7 bases map to TRBD1. CDR3 length: 17 amino acids. V lost 1 base and J lost 5; bases outside the gene matches: 10. Germline CDR1 SGHTA, CDR2 FQGNSA. CDR3 in amino acids: CASSLVLLRGRTGELFF. CDR3 in DNA: TGTGCCAGCAGCTTAGTCCTTTTGAGGGGGCGGACCGGGGAGCTGTTTTTT.

The chain couples TRBV29-1 to TRBJ2-7; possibly TRBD1 for D (6 bases). The CDR3 runs to 12 residues. Germline assignment: CDR1 SQVTM and CDR2 ANQGSEA. The V end lost 5 bases, the J end lost 7 bases, and 15 bases lay between the germline ends. CDR3 nucleotides: TGCAGCGTTTTTGGGGGCGCGGAAGAGCAGTACTTC. It is translated as CSVFGGAEEQYF.

This clone appeared once. The chain combines TRBV5-6 with TRBJ2-1; 10 bases match TRBD1. CDR1 and CDR2 from the germline V gene are SGHDT and YYEEEE. J gave up 8 bases and V 0 bases, and 8 bases lay outside the gene matches. CDR3 length equals 16 residues. The CDR3 protein is CASSLVTGGHIYEQFF. CDR3 bases: TGTGCCAGCAGCTTGGTGACAGGGGGCCATATATATGAGCAGTTCTTC. Variable domain in full (rest from reference TRBV5-6 and TRBJ2-1): DAGVTQSPTHLIKTRGQQVTLRCSPKSGHDTVSWYQQALGQGPQFIFQYYEEEERQRGNFPDRFSGHQFPNYSSELNVNALLLGDSALYLCASSLVTGGHIYEQFFGPGTRLTVL.

V gene TRBV28 combines with J gene TRBJ1-4; D remains ambiguous. Germline CDR1 reads MDHEN; CDR2 reads SYDVKM. The length of the CDR3 is 13 residues. The ends were cut back, 7 bases at V and 8 bases at J, with 14 bases in the middle. CDR3 in amino acids: CASTQKLREKLFF. CDR3 DNA sequence: TGTGCCAGCACCCAAAAGCTGAGAGAAAAACTGTTTTTT. Drawing the rest from reference TRBV28 and TRBJ1-4, the complete variable domain is DVKVTQSSRYLVKRTGEKVFLECVQDMDHENMFWYRQDPGLGLRLIYFSYDVKMKEKGDIPEGYSVSREKKERFSLILESASTNQTSMYLCASTQKLREKLFFGSGTQLSVL.

This clone was picked up one time. This chain connects TRBV27 to TRBJ2-3, with a weak D call TRBD1 (6 bases). V lost 6 bases, J lost 3 bases, and 10 bases lay in between. Germline V gene sequence: CDR1 MNHEY, CDR2 SMNVEV (reference sequence). This CDR3 is 13 amino acids long. CDR3 DNA sequence: TGTGCCAGCAGGCTAGGGGGTACAGATACGCAGTATTTT. Its protein product is CASRLGGTDTQYF.

CDR3 residues: CASSPLVAGGDEQYF. The CDR3 DNA reads as TGTGCCAGTAGTCCCCTTGTAGCGGGAGGGGACGAGCAGTACTTC. This chain joins TRBV19 and TRBJ2-7; TRBD2 agrees at 11 bases. Trimming removed 5 bases from V and 5 bases from J; junction bases left unmatched: 8. The length of the CDR3 is 15 residues. Germline V gene data show CDR1 as LNHDA and CDR2 as SQIVND (reference sequence).

The gene calls are TRBV4-3 and TRBJ2-7, with D tentatively TRBD2 (6 bases). The length of the CDR3 is 18 residues. The V end lost 0 bases, the J end lost 0 bases, and 18 bases lay between the germline ends. The germline CDR1 and CDR2 sequences are LGHNA and YSLEER. The CDR3 protein is CASSQDRALRGDSYEQYF. CDR3 sequence (DNA): TGCGCCAGCAGCCAAGATCGGGCTTTGCGGGGTGACTCCTACGAGCAGTACTTC.

CDR3 sequence: CATGGQELARNTIYF. The CDR3 DNA sequence: TGTGCCACGGGGGGACAGGAGCTGGCTAGAAACACCATATATTTT. The chain recombines TRBV15 with TRBJ1-3; TRBD1 matches at 8 bases. The CDR3 consists of 15 residues. The germline V gene encodes CDR1 LNHNV and CDR2 YYDKDF (reference sequence). Losses at the gene ends were 9 bases for V and 5 bases for J; bases not matched to a gene: 12.

The CDR3 loop is CASSPDTSSSEKLFF. The CDR3 coding sequence is TGTGCCAGCAGTCCGGACACATCCTCAAGTGAAAAACTGTTTTTT. This chain joins TRBV28 and TRBJ1-4, with TRBD1 as a possible D gene (5 bases). This CDR3 is 15 amino acids long. Trimming removed 5 bases at V and 7 bases at J, with 17 bases between. Germline V gene lookup returns CDR1 MDHEN and CDR2 SYDVKM.

Only one count was recorded for this clone. The chain combines TRBV18 with TRBJ2-5; D is possibly TRBD2 (6 bases). Per germline, CDR1 KGHSH and CDR2 LQKENI. Trimming shortened V by 5 bases and J by 5 bases, and 9 bases separated the two germline ends. CDR3 length: 12 amino acids. In nucleotides, the CDR3 is TGTGCCAGCTCAACTGGGGGGGAGACCCAGTACTTC. Translation: CASSTGGETQYF.